The 6 T cell receptor beta chains reported below all come from one sample, sequenced in a study of T cells in Graves' hyperthyroidism and ophthalmopathy. RNA transcripts gave rise to amplified TCR beta CDR3 regions. An initial round of RT-PCR targeting the TCR CDR3 relied on the HTBI primer set. TCRdb re-analysed the multiplex PCR reads in MiXCR, keeping a single row per CDR3 protein. This table has about 590,000 distinct CDR3 sequences, around a sixth appearing once. Sequencing was carried out using blood. These receptors all stem from a woman aged 25 to 39 with Graves' hyperthyroidism.

CDR3 region: CASSSTGEARYTF. The CDR3 DNA reads TGTGCCAGCAGTTCGACAGGGGAGGCTCGCTACACCTTC. This sequence joins TRBV6-2 or TRBV6-3 and TRBJ1-2; 8 bases match TRBD1. CDR3 size: 13 residues. Germline V CDR1 and CDR2: MNHEY, SVGEGT. V shed 4 bases and J 9 bases; nucleotides not matched to a gene: 7.

The V call is TRBV27, the J call TRBJ2-7; the D is unclear. In germline, CDR1 is MNHEY, CDR2 SMNVEV (reference sequence). The CDR3 covers 15 residues. Between the trimmed V and J ends, which lost 6 bases and 0 bases, there was a span of 15 bases. Here the CDR3 reads CASSLTPGGSYEQYF. CDR3 DNA: TGTGCCAGCAGCCTAACTCCAGGCGGCTCCTACGAGCAGTACTTC.

A few counts support this clonotype. The conserved final phenylalanine or tryptophan is absent from the CDR3, which likely points to a read error. The V gene is TRBV5-1, the J gene TRBJ2-1; D not certain. The CDR3 totals 14 residues. Germline V CDR1 and CDR2: SGHRS, YFSETQ. Trimming took off 2 bases at V and 0 bases at J, with 6 bases between the two ends. The CDR3 sequence is CASSFTSSYNEQFL. The DNA of the CDR3 is TGCGCCAGCAGCTTTACCAGCTCCTACAATGAGCAGTTCCTC.

This clonotype was observed many times. The chain links TRBV20-1 to TRBJ2-7; maybe TRBD1 (5 bases). This CDR3 contains 12 residues. V was pared by 8 bases and J by 3 bases, with 14 bases between. Germline V gene sequence: CDR1 DFQATT, CDR2 SNEGSKA (reference sequence). The CDR3 protein is CSWVGQGYEQYF. The DNA of the CDR3 is TGCAGTTGGGTAGGGCAGGGCTACGAGCAGTACTTC.

This clonotype turned up a few times. This chain joins TRBV19 and TRBJ2-7; the D is unclear. In germline, CDR1 is LNHDA, CDR2 SQIVND (reference sequence). The CDR3 length is 12 residues. Trimming cost V 9 bases and J 7 bases, with 16 bases left between them. As DNA, the CDR3 is TGTGCCAGCGGGCCCCGGGTGGCGGAGCAGTACTTC. This codes for CASGPRVAEQYF.

At least ten counts were recorded for this clonotype. The chain combines TRBV7-8 with TRBJ2-2; 7 bases agree with TRBD1. Germline assignment: CDR1 SGHVS and CDR2 FQNEAQ. This CDR3 has 18 residues. Trimming took 2 bases from V and 0 from J; bases not matched to a gene: 9. For the CDR3, the DNA is TGTGCCAGCAGCTTAAATGCTGGGCAGGGGGCGAACACCGGGGAGCTGTTTTTT. Residues: CASSLNAGQGANTGELFF.